A single sample gave rise to the 30 T cell receptor beta chains below, sequenced in a study of control samples from healthy donors and cancer patients. Method: immunoSEQ multiplex PCR; TCRdb's copy keeps in-frame clones and lacks some. The sample has roughly 100,000 clones, around 88% seen once. The sample comprised blood. These receptor sequences come from a man in his thirties or forties in good health.

The chain has TRBV2 and TRBJ1-2; D is perhaps TRBD1 (5 bases). CDR1 and CDR2 from the germline V gene are SNHLY and FYNNEI. This CDR3 is built from 15 residues. The V end was cut by 7 bases, the J end by 0 bases, with 15 bases between. CDR3 protein: CASKFRGDPNYGYTF. CDR3 sequence (DNA): TGTGCCAGCAAGTTTCGCGGGGACCCTAACTATGGCTACACCTTC.

The V call is TRBV7-2, the J call TRBJ2-3; D remains ambiguous. CDR3 length: 11 amino acids. Germline V lookup: CDR1 SGHTA, CDR2 FQGNSA. The V and J ends lost 3 bases and 6 bases respectively, with 4 bases between them. CDR3 in DNA: TGTGCCAGCAGCTTCTACGATACGCAGTATTTT. Its protein is CASSFYDTQYF.

V usage is TRBV6-2 or TRBV6-3 and J usage is TRBJ1-2, with D possibly being TRBD1 (6 bases). The CDR3 consists of 15 residues. From germline, CDR1 is MNHEY and CDR2 SVGEGT. Trimming left V 4 bases short and J 5 bases short, with 17 bases between. The CDR3 reads CASSSLPSGQYGYTF. The CDR3 DNA reads TGTGCCAGCAGTTCTTTGCCGTCCGGACAGTATGGCTACACCTTC.

The CDR3 DNA reads TGTGCCGGACGGACAGGGGAAAGTTGGACCTACGAGCAGTACTTC. This translates into CAGRTGESWTYEQYF. The chain recombines TRBV6-5 with TRBJ2-7; 9 nucleotides match TRBD1. V lost 11 bases, J lost 2 bases, and 13 bases stayed unmatched. Germline assignment: CDR1 MNHEY and CDR2 SVGAGI. The CDR3 is 15 residues long.

The rearrangement uses TRBV11-3 and TRBJ2-7; a weak D match, TRBD1 (5 bases). The V and J ends lost 0 bases and 4 bases respectively, with 10 bases between them. CDR1 is SGHNT and CDR2 is YENEEA in the germline V gene. There are 14 residues in the CDR3. The CDR3 sequence: CASSLDWTSYEQYF. CDR3 DNA: TGTGCCAGCAGCTTAGATTGGACATCTTACGAGCAGTACTTC.

Comment on this clone: One end of the junction is discordant with germline, which a read error may explain. The chain employs TRBV7-9 and TRBJ2-7; the D gene is possibly TRBD1 (5 bases). Germline assignment: CDR1 SEHNR and CDR2 FQNEAQ (reference sequence). This CDR3 contains 11 residues. The CDR3 DNA reads TGTGCCAGCAGCTTAGCGGGGCAGCCCGGCTTC. Amino acids: CASSLAGQPGF.

The V gene is TRBV27, the J gene TRBJ1-1, with a weak D call TRBD1 (6 bases). Trimming took 5 bases from V and 0 from J, leaving 13 bases between them. The CDR3 is 15 amino acids. Germline lookup yields CDR1 MNHEY and CDR2 SMNVEV (reference sequence). In DNA form, the CDR3 reads TGTGCCAGCAGTCTCGCGGGGGCGGTGAACACTGAAGCTTTCTTT. Protein product: CASSLAGAVNTEAFF.

The J gene is TRBJ2-4, the V gene TRBV5-4; the D is unclear. In germline, CDR1 is SGHNT, CDR2 YYREEE (reference sequence). CDR3 length: 13 residues. The V end lost 4 bases, the J end lost 3 bases, and 8 bases lay between the germline ends. This CDR3 is CASSPGGKNIQYF. The CDR3 coding sequence is TGTGCCAGCAGCCCCGGCGGCAAAAACATTCAGTACTTC.

The V gene is TRBV7-9, the J gene TRBJ2-3; D unresolved. V dropped 5 bases and J dropped 2 bases, with 5 bases sitting between them. The CDR3 length is 12 residues. Germline V gene data show CDR1 as SEHNR and CDR2 as FQNEAQ (reference sequence). The CDR3 sequence is CASSPPTDTQYF. The CDR3 nucleotides read TGTGCCAGCAGCCCGCCCACAGATACGCAGTATTTT.

Concerning this clone: A read error may produce the germline difference seen at one junction end. This chain joins TRBV28 and TRBJ1-1, with D possibly TRBD1 on 5 matching bases. The CDR3 has 13 amino acids. Germline V gene lookup returns CDR1 MDHEN and CDR2 SYDVKM. The CDR3 here is CASRERQPLRSVF. The CDR3 DNA reads as TGTGCCAGCAGAGAGAGACAGCCCTTGAGATCAGTCTTT.

This rearrangement joins TRBV7-6 to TRBJ2-7, with D perhaps matching TRBD1 (6 bases). The CDR3 totals 19 residues. Germline loops: CDR1 SGHVS, CDR2 FNYEAQ. Trimming took 5 bases from V and 2 from J, leaving 28 bases between them. The CDR3 loop reads CASSPSRTAVSGVTYEQYF. The CDR3 DNA reads TGTGCCAGCAGCCCGAGTCGGACAGCTGTGTCCGGGGTAACCTACGAGCAGTACTTC.

This clone turned up a few times. The chain links TRBV12-5 to TRBJ2-3, with 8 nucleotides matching TRBD2. Trimming at V came to 3 bases and at J to 5 bases, leaving 4 bases not matched to a gene. The CDR3 has 14 residues. The germline V gene encodes CDR1 LGHNT and CDR2 FRNRAP. The CDR3 DNA reads as TGTGCTAGTGGTTTAGCGGGAGCGGGAGATACGCAGTATTTT. It encodes CASGLAGAGDTQYF.

The chain recombines TRBV7-9 with TRBJ2-1; D not resolved. Looked up from germline, CDR1 is SEHNR and CDR2 is FQNEAQ (reference sequence). This CDR3 has 11 residues. The V end lost 6 bases, the J end lost 8 bases, and 8 bases lay between the germline ends. The CDR3 DNA reads as TGTGCCAGCAGTCCCCAGGATGAGCAGTTCTTC. The encoded protein is CASSPQDEQFF.

The rearrangement links TRBV11-2 to TRBJ2-1; D is perhaps TRBD2 (6 bases). The length of the CDR3 is 13 residues. Germline V lookup: CDR1 SGHAT, CDR2 FQNNGV. V gave up 7 bases and J gave up 2 bases, with 9 bases separating them. The CDR3 here is CASTSETYNEQFF. The CDR3 nucleotides are TGTGCCAGCACTAGCGAAACCTACAATGAGCAGTTCTTC.

The chain uses TRBV5-4 and TRBJ2-2; 9 bases match TRBD2. This CDR3 contains 15 residues. The V gene's germline CDR1 is SGHNT and CDR2 YYREEE (reference sequence). Losses at the gene ends were 4 bases for V and 4 bases for J; bases not matched to a gene: 5. CDR3 amino acids: CASSPRTSATGELFF. CDR3 coding DNA: TGTGCCAGCAGCCCCCGGACTAGCGCCACCGGGGAGCTGTTTTTT.

V usage is TRBV6-5 and J usage is TRBJ1-5, with no clear D. Germline V lookup: CDR1 MNHEY, CDR2 SVGAGI. The CDR3 runs to 13 residues. Trimming stripped 6 bases from V and 3 bases from J, with 9 bases between. The CDR3 region has the DNA TGTGCCAGCAGCATGGGCCTCAATCAGCCCCAGCATTTT. Protein product: CASSMGLNQPQHF.

The genes are TRBV7-2 and TRBJ2-5; D not resolved. The CDR3 consists of 12 residues. Germline loops: CDR1 SGHTA, CDR2 FQGNSA. Trimming pared 5 bases from V and 0 bases from J, leaving 4 bases between. The CDR3 sequence: CASSRYQETQYF. The CDR3 DNA reads TGTGCCAGCAGCCGGTACCAAGAGACCCAGTACTTC.

The J gene is TRBJ2-7, the V gene TRBV19, with 8 bases matching TRBD2. The CDR3 spans 16 residues. Germline V lookup: CDR1 LNHDA, CDR2 SQIVND (reference sequence). Unmatched junction bases numbered 8, after V lost 4 bases and J lost 0 bases. The CDR3 coding sequence is TGTGCCAGTAGTAAACTTAGCGGGGCCAGCTCCTACGAGCAGTACTTC. Translating it yields CASSKLSGASSYEQYF.

The chain has TRBV9 and TRBJ1-2, with D hard to call. V lost 4 bases, J lost 4 bases, and 17 bases lay in between. Germline V gives CDR1 SGDLS, CDR2 YYNGEE. The CDR3 runs to 15 residues. This chain's CDR3 is CASSPRAPKLYGYTF. The CDR3 nucleotides read TGTGCCAGCAGCCCTCGGGCCCCGAAACTCTATGGCTACACCTTC.

This chain uses TRBV7-9 with TRBJ2-2; D might be TRBD2 (6 bases). Germline V gives CDR1 SEHNR, CDR2 FQNEAQ (reference sequence). The CDR3 extends over 15 amino acids. Trimming pared 6 bases from V and 2 bases from J, leaving 13 bases between. The CDR3 spells CASRGLGINTGELFF. DNA for the CDR3: TGTGCCAGCAGGGGACTCGGGATAAACACCGGGGAGCTGTTTTTT.

This clone has a handful of counts. The chain uses TRBV18 and TRBJ1-6; the D is unclear. V lost 2 bases, J lost 7 bases, and 9 bases lay in between. Germline CDR1 KGHSH, CDR2 LQKENI. CDR3 length equals 14 residues. DNA for the CDR3: TGTGCCAGCTCACCAACGGACCCAAATTCACCCCTCCACTTT. Its protein product is CASSPTDPNSPLHF. Drawing the rest from reference TRBV18 and TRBJ1-6, the complete variable domain is NAGVMQNPRHLVRRRGQEARLRCSPMKGHSHVYWYRQLPEEGLKFMVYLQKENIIDESGMPKERFSAEFPKEGPSILRIQQVVRGDSAAYFCASSPTDPNSPLHFGNGTRLTVT.

J is TRBJ1-2 and V is TRBV11-2, with TRBD1 matching 7 bases. V dropped 6 bases and J dropped 8; count of bases not matched to a gene: 12. Germline-derived CDR1 and CDR2 are SGHAT and FQNNGV. The CDR3 runs 14 residues. The CDR3: CASRKDRVLAGYTF. As DNA, the CDR3 is TGTGCCAGCAGGAAAGACAGGGTCCTTGCCGGCTACACCTTC.

This clone was seen a single time. The chain has TRBV11-2 and TRBJ2-7; D is uncertain. From germline, CDR1 is SGHAT and CDR2 FQNNGV. This CDR3 has 15 amino acids. Trimming shortened V by 3 bases and J by 2 bases, and 14 bases separated the two germline ends. The CDR3 DNA reads TGTGCCAGCAGCTTCCGAAGCCGGGCCGCCTACGAGCAGTACTTC. It encodes CASSFRSRAAYEQYF. Looking up the rest from reference TRBV11-2 and TRBJ2-7 gives the full variable domain: EAGVAQSPRYKIIEKRQSVAFWCNPISGHATLYWYQQILGQGPKLLIQFQNNGVVDDSQLPKDRFSAERLKGVDSTLKIQPAKLEDSAVYLCASSFRSRAAYEQYFGPGTRLTVT.

This clone was seen more than once but under ten times. This sequence joins TRBV30 and TRBJ2-7, with D tentatively TRBD2 (5 bases). V dropped 2 bases and J dropped 2 bases, with 13 bases sitting between them. Germline V lookup: CDR1 GTSNPN, CDR2 SVGIG (reference sequence). The length of the CDR3 is 14 residues. CDR3 nucleotides: TGTGCCTGGAGTTCGGGAACACTGACCTACGAGCAGTACTTC. Translating it yields CAWSSGTLTYEQYF.

There are a few counts of this clone. The CDR3 loop is CASTPLGENYGYTF. CDR3 sequence (DNA): TGTGCCAGCACCCCCCTCGGGGAGAACTATGGCTACACCTTC. This chain uses TRBV7-9 with TRBJ1-2; D is unclear. CDR3 size: 14 residues. The germline V and J ends were trimmed by 7 bases and 2 bases, with 14 bases remaining between them. Germline V CDR1 and CDR2: SEHNR, FQNEAQ (reference sequence).

The chain has TRBV20-1 and TRBJ1-1, with D perhaps TRBD1 (5 bases). From germline, CDR1 is DFQATT and CDR2 SNEGSKA (reference sequence). CDR3 length: 10 residues. CDR3 region: CGLGAAEAFF. The CDR3 DNA follows: TGCGGCTTAGGGGCGGCCGAAGCTTTCTTT.

V gene TRBV6-5 combines with J gene TRBJ1-5; D gene ambiguous. With 4 bases removed from V and 0 bases from J, the gap between germline ends came to 10 bases. The CDR3 length is 15 residues. CDR1 is MNHEY and CDR2 is SVGAGI in the germline V gene. The chain's CDR3 is CASSLQDHSNQPQHF. The CDR3 DNA reads TGTGCCAGCAGTTTACAAGACCATAGCAATCAGCCCCAGCATTTT.

The V and J genes are TRBV11-2 and TRBJ2-1; 8 nucleotides agree with TRBD1. The CDR3 length is 18 residues. The V gene end was trimmed by 6 bases and the J gene end by 8 bases; junction bases not matched to a gene: 21. Per germline, CDR1 SGHAT and CDR2 FQNNGV. CDR3 in DNA: TGTGCCAGCAGACATCCAGGGGGCTCCTCGCCCCTGAGGCATGAGCAGTTCTTC. Protein: CASRHPGGSSPLRHEQFF.

The chain carries TRBV7-8 and TRBJ2-1, with D hard to call. The CDR3 is made up of 11 amino acids. Per the germline V gene, CDR1 is SGHVS and CDR2 is FQNEAQ. V was clipped by 2 bases and J by 8 bases, with 4 bases between them. CDR3 protein: CASSLSDEQFF. The CDR3 DNA sequence: TGTGCCAGCAGCTTATCCGATGAGCAGTTCTTC.

This chain connects TRBV15 to TRBJ1-4; TRBD1 might be the D (5 bases). The germline V gene has CDR1 LNHNV and CDR2 YYDKDF (reference sequence). V lost 1 base and J 12 bases, leaving 12 bases between the germline ends. This CDR3 region has 13 residues. CDR3 DNA sequence: TGTGCCACCAGCAGAGTGACCGGCAGGGAACTGTTTTTT. Its translation is CATSRVTGRELFF.